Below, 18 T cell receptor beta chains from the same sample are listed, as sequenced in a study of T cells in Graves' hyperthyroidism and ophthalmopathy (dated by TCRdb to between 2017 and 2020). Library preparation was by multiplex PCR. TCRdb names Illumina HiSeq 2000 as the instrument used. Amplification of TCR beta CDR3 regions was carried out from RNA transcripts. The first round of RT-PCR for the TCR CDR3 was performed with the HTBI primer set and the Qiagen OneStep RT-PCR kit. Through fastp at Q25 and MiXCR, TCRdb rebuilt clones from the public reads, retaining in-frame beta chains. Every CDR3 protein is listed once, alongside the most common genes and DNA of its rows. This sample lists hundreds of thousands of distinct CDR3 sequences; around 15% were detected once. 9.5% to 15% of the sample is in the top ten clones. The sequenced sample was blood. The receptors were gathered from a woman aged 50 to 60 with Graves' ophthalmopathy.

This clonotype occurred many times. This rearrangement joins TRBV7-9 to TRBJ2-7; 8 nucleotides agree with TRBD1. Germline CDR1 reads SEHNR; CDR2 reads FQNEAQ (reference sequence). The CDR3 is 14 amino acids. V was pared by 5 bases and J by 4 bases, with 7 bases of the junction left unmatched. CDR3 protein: CASSPSDREYEQYF. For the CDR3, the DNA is TGTGCCAGCAGCCCCTCGGACAGGGAGTACGAGCAGTACTTC.

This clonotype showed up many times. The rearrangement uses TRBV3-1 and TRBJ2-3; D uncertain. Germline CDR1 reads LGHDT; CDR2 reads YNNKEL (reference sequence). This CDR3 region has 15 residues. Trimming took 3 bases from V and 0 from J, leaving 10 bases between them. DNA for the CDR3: TGTGCCAGCAGCCAGTTGAGTGCTAGCACAGATACGCAGTATTTT. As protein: CASSQLSASTDTQYF.

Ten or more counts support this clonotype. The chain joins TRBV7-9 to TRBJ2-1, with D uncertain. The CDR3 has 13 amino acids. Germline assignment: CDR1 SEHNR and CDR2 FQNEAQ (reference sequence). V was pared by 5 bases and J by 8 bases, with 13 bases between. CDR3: CASSQNGLDEQFF. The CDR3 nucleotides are TGTGCCAGCAGCCAAAATGGGCTGGATGAGCAGTTCTTC.

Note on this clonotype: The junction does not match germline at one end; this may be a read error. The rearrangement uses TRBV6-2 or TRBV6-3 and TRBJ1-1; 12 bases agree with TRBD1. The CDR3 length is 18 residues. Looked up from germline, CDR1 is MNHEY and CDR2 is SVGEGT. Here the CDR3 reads CAGSYSFAGTGGRTEAFF. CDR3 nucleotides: TGTGCCGGCAGTTACTCTTTCGCCGGGACAGGGGGCCGGACTGAAGCTTTCTTT.

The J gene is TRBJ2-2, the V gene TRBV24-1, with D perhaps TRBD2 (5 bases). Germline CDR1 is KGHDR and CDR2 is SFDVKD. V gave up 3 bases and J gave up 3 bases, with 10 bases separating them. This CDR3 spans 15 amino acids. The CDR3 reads CATSDRGQDTGELFF. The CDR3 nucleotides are TGTGCCACCAGTGATCGCGGGCAGGACACCGGGGAGCTGTTTTTT.

CDR3 sequence: CASSLVRLAGDEQFF. CDR3 nucleotides: TGTGCCAGCAGCTTAGTCCGACTAGCGGGAGACGAGCAGTTCTTC. This rearrangement joins TRBV7-2 to TRBJ2-7, with 12 bases identical to TRBD2. The J call may be mistaken, given a closer DNA end match to TRBJ2-1. In germline, CDR1 is SGHTA, CDR2 FQGNSA. This CDR3 comprises 15 residues.

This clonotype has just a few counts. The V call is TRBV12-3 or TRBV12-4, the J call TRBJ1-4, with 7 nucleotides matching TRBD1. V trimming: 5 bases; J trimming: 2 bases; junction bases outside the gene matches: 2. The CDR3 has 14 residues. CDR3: CASSDRVTNEKLFF. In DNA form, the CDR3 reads TGTGCCAGCAGTGACAGGGTTACTAATGAAAAACTGTTTTTT.

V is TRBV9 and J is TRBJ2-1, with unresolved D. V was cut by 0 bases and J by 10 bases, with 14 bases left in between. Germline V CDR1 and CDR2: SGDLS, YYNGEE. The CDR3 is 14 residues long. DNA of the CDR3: TGTGCCAGCAGCGTAGCGTTTATGGAAGAAGAGCAGTTCTTC. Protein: CASSVAFMEEEQFF.

The CDR3 sequence: CSASPGQGRADTQYF. The CDR3 coding sequence is TGCAGTGCGTCCCCGGGACAGGGAAGGGCAGATACGCAGTATTTT. The rearrangement joins TRBV20-1 to TRBJ2-3, with 9 bases aligning to TRBD1. In germline, CDR1 is DFQATT, CDR2 SNEGSKA (reference sequence). The CDR3 contains 15 residues. With V trimmed by 6 bases and J by 4 bases, 11 bases remained unmatched.

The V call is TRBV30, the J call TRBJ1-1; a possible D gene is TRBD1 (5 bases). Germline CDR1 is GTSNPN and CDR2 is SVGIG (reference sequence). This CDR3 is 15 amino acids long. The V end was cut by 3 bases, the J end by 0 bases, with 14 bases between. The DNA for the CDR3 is TGTGCCTGGAGCGCTGGGACGGAGGTGAACACTGAAGCTTTCTTT. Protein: CAWSAGTEVNTEAFF.

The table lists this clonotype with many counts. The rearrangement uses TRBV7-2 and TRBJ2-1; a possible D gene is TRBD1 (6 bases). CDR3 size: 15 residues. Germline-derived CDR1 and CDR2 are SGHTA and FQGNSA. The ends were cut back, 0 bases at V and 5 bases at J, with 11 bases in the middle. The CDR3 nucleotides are TGTGCCAGCAGCTTAGCGTGGACAGCTAACAATGAGCAGTTCTTC. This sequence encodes CASSLAWTANNEQFF.

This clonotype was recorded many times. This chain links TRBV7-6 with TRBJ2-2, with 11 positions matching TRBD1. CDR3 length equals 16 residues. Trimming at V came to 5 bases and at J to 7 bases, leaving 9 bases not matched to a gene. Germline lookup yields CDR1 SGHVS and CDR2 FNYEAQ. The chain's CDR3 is CASSRDRGRLLGELFF. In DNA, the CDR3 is TGTGCCAGCAGCAGGGACAGGGGGAGGTTGCTCGGGGAGCTGTTTTTT.

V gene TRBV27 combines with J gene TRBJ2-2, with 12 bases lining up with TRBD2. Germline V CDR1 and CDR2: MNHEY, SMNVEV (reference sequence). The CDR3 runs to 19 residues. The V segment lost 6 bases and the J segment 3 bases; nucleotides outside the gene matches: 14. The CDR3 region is CASRPPGLLAGGYTGELFF. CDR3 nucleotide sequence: TGTGCCAGCAGACCCCCGGGCCTACTAGCGGGAGGTTACACCGGGGAGCTGTTTTTT.

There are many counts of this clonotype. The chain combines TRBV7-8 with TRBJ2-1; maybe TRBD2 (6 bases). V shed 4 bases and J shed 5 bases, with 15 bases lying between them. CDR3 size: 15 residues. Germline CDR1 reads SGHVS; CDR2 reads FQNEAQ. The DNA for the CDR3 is TGTGCCAGCAGCTCGAGGTGGGGACTGGACAATGAGCAGTTCTTC. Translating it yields CASSSRWGLDNEQFF.

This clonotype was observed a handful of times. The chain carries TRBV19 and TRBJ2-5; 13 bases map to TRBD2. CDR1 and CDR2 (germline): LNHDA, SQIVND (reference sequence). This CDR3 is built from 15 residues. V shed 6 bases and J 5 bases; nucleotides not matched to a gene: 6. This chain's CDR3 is CASRRGTSGMETQYF. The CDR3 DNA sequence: TGTGCCAGTAGGAGGGGGACTAGCGGGATGGAGACCCAGTACTTC.

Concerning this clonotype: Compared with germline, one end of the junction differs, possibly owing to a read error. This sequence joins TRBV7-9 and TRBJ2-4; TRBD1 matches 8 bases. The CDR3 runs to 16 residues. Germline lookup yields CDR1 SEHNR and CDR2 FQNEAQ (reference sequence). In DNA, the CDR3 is TGTGCCAGCAGCCCAGGGGGCGAGGTGGCCAAAAACACTCAGTACTTC. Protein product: CASSPGGEVAKNTQYF. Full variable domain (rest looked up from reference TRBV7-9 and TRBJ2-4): DTGVSQNPRHKITKRGQNVTFRCDPISEHNRLYWYRQTLGQGPEFLTYFQNEAQLEKSRLLSDRFSAERPKGSFSTLEIQRTEQGDSAMYLCASSPGGEVAKNTQYFGAGTRLSVL.

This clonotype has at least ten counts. CDR3 residues: CASSFAQGPDTQYF. Here the CDR3 DNA reads TGCGCCAGCAGCTTCGCCCAGGGGCCAGATACGCAGTATTTT. The chain links TRBV5-1 to TRBJ2-3, with a possible D match to TRBD1 (6 bases). The V and J ends lost 2 bases and 4 bases respectively, with 11 bases between them. Germline V gene data show CDR1 as SGHRS and CDR2 as YFSETQ. The length of the CDR3 is 14 residues. Full variable domain (missing parts from reference TRBV5-1 and TRBJ2-3): KAGVTQTPRYLIKTRGQQVTLSCSPISGHRSVSWYQQTPGQGLQFLFEYFSETQRNKGNFPGRFSGRQFSNSRSEMNVSTLELGDSALYLCASSFAQGPDTQYFGPGTRLTVL.

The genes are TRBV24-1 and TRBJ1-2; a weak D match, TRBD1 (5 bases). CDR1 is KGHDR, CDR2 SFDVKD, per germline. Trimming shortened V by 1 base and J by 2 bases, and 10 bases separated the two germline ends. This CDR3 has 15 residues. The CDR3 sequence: CATSDLGRDNYGYTF. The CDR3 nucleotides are TGTGCCACCAGTGATTTAGGCAGGGACAACTATGGCTACACCTTC.